Below are 11 T cell receptor beta chains sequenced from a single sample in a study of vaccination and CD4 T cells after COVID-19. These TCRs are of unknown antigen specificity. The Oncomine TCR Beta short-read assay sequenced DNA from cultured CD4+ T cells. TCRdb redid the calling of the PCR reads with MiXCR, one entry per CDR3 protein. The profile shows 20,000 to 30,000 distinct CDR3 sequences, around three fifths of them singletons. Treatment reported: approximately nine-day PBMC culture with coronavirus spike peptide pools or control peptides (ViraFEST assay). Input material: CD4+ T cells from blood, cultured in vitro. Receptors originate from a human donor who had recovered from COVID-19.

V gene TRBV6-1 combines with J gene TRBJ2-2; TRBD2 matches 7 bases. The CDR3 is 15 amino acids. Germline V CDR1 and CDR2: MNHNS, SASEGT. Trimming removed 5 bases from V and 5 bases from J; junction bases left unmatched: 8. CDR3 sequence: CASSQTRGVTGELFF. CDR3 nucleotide sequence: TGTGCCAGCAGTCAAACCCGGGGGGTGACCGGGGAGCTGTTTTTT.

This clonotype was detected only once. The chain is built from TRBV6-1 and TRBJ2-7; 8 bases map to TRBD2. V gave up 6 bases and J gave up 2 bases; unmatched junction bases: 9. Germline V lookup: CDR1 MNHNS, CDR2 SASEGT. The CDR3 has 15 residues. The CDR3 region is CASRPLSGSPYEQYF. The CDR3, as DNA: TGTGCCAGCAGACCCCTCAGCGGGAGCCCCTACGAGCAGTACTTC.

In its sample, this clonotype was seen a few times. As DNA, the CDR3 is TGCAGTGCCGACTCGGGCCGGTTATATAATTCACCCCTCCACTTT. Translating it yields CSADSGRLYNSPLHF. The chain combines TRBV20-1 with TRBJ1-6; unclear D gene. Germline lookup yields CDR1 DFQATT and CDR2 SNEGSKA (reference sequence). The CDR3 loop spans 15 amino acids. Trimming left V 6 bases short and J 4 bases short, with 16 bases between.

The V call is TRBV30, the J call TRBJ2-7; D may be TRBD1 or TRBD2 (5 bases each). The V end was cut by 7 bases, the J end by 2 bases, with 18 bases between. Per the germline V gene, CDR1 is GTSNPN and CDR2 is SVGIG (reference sequence). The CDR3 consists of 14 residues. For the CDR3, the DNA is TGTGCCTTCAGTAGGGGTCTAGCTCCCTACGAGCAGTACTTC. This encodes CAFSRGLAPYEQYF. Looking up the rest from reference TRBV30 and TRBJ2-7 gives the full variable domain: SQTIHQWPATLVQPVGSPLSLECTVEGTSNPNLYWYRQAAGRGLQLLFYSVGIGQISSEVPQNLSASRPQDRQFILSSKKLLLSDSGFYLCAFSRGLAPYEQYFGPGTRLTVT.

Only a few counts were recorded for this clonotype. One junction end does not reproduce the germline sequence, and a read error may be involved. The rearrangement uses TRBV6-5 and TRBJ1-1; D gene uncertain. Germline V gene lookup returns CDR1 MNHEY and CDR2 SVGAGI. The CDR3 loop spans 13 amino acids. The CDR3 nucleotides are TGTGCCAGCACTTACCCGACAAGGGCTGAAGCTTTCTTT. Translation gives CASTYPTRAEAFF.

The CDR3 loop reads CASGPGRSSMNTEAFF. The DNA of the CDR3 is TGTGCTAGCGGCCCGGGGAGGAGCTCTATGAACACTGAAGCTTTCTTT. The chain employs TRBV7-6 and TRBJ1-1; D is undetermined. The CDR3 is 16 amino acids. Germline V lookup: CDR1 SGHVS, CDR2 FNYEAQ.

V and J are TRBV6-4 and TRBJ1-6; D gene uncertain. The CDR3 is 15 amino acids. V lost 3 bases and J lost 9, with 15 bases in between. Germline V gene sequence: CDR1 MRHNA, CDR2 SNTAGT. The CDR3 spells CASSEGSGGISPLHF. The DNA for the CDR3 is TGTGCCAGCAGTGAGGGGTCAGGAGGGATTTCACCCCTCCACTTT.

The chain combines TRBV28 with TRBJ2-4; D tentatively fits TRBD1 or TRBD2 (5 bases each). V lost 4 bases and J 11 bases, leaving 18 bases between the germline ends. The CDR3 consists of 14 residues. Germline V gene lookup returns CDR1 MDHEN and CDR2 SYDVKM. The CDR3 protein is CASSSPRDPDLQYF. The DNA of the CDR3 is TGTGCCAGCAGTTCACCCCGGGACCCAGATCTTCAGTACTTC.

The chain recombines TRBV24-1 with TRBJ2-3; 10 positions agree with TRBD1. This CDR3 has 16 amino acids. Germline-derived CDR1 and CDR2 are KGHDR and SFDVKD. The V segment lost 2 bases and the J segment 9 bases; nucleotides outside the gene matches: 10. CDR3: CATSDWGTGAWGTQYF. The CDR3 bases are TGTGCCACCAGTGATTGGGGGACAGGGGCGTGGGGGACGCAGTATTTT.

This clonotype was found once. The chain has TRBV7-6 and TRBJ1-2, with 8 bases lining up with TRBD1. The V and J ends lost 5 bases and 1 base, in that order; junction bases with no gene match: 3. This CDR3 is built from 14 residues. Germline assignment: CDR1 SGHVS and CDR2 FNYEAQ. The CDR3 protein is CASSPTGGNYGYTF. Here the CDR3 DNA reads TGTGCCAGCAGCCCTACAGGGGGTAACTATGGCTACACCTTC.

This clonotype was counted a few times. The chain combines TRBV7-9 with TRBJ1-2; no clear D. Deletions cut 10 bases from V and 1 base from J, with 22 bases between. Germline V gene lookup returns CDR1 SEHNR and CDR2 FQNEAQ (reference sequence). The CDR3 covers 16 residues. The CDR3 protein is CATLGGRRTDNYGYTF. The CDR3 DNA follows: TGTGCCACCCTGGGAGGGAGGCGAACTGATAACTATGGCTACACCTTC.